This T cell receptor (beta chain) appears in the sequencing data of a study of early stage breast cancer tumors (dated by TCRdb to about 2017). Study-level background: Of the roughly 15 invasive breast tumors, eleven to twelve were found to be estrogen receptor-positive, progesterone receptor-positive and HER2-negative. A read coverage of roughly 10-fold per sample was achieved on average. Of the roughly 12 ER+/PR+/HER2- tumors, eight were classified as invasive ductal carcinomas and four as invasive lobular carcinomas. A total of 2 million to 3 million templates, representing some 1,000,000 unique clonotypes, were detected across all samples. Paper-wide results and their limitations: Because the cohort was small, a breakdown by tumor subtype could not be done. Repertoires from blood and normal breast were more alike than repertoires from blood and tumor, and in about 90% of the 16 patients, comparing each tissue with blood separated tumor from normal. Chain pairing and functional markers such as CD4, CD8 and FOXP3 were not captured by bulk genomic DNA sequencing of unsorted cells. Compared with adjacent normal breast tissue, tumors had higher clonality and 2 to 3-fold greater T cell density. Enriched TCRB sequences shared across patients were found to be mostly commonly generated sequences that were unlikely to play an important role in the tumor microenvironment.

Two independent genomic DNA replicates were amplified for each sample, with around 0.5 ug used for blood and around 1.5 ug for tumor or normal breast. Following the manufacturer's instructions, the ImmunoSeq Intro kit was used to carry out TCRB sequencing on genomic DNA. For absolute quantification, the approximately 32-cycle multiplex PCR included proprietary primers along with spike-in control sequences. Single-end 150-bp reads were used to sequence an 87-bp fragment spanning the CDR3 and the flanking V and J genes. Seven samples, each with two replicates, were multiplexed per lane of an Illumina MiSeq using version 3.0 chemistry. In the source study's methods: The vendor's proprietary pipeline processed the raw data and merged both replicates into a single result for each sample. Clonotypes were defined as productive rearrangements sharing the V-gene family, CDR3 amino acid sequence and J-gene segment. Clonality was computed as 1 minus the normalized Shannon entropy (Pielou evenness) of TCRB abundances. T cell density was estimated by dividing total templates by the number of input cells inferred from the DNA input amount. Recon with default parameters was used to estimate total repertoire diversity and clonality. A clonotype counted as tumor-enriched if its abundance in tumor exceeded 0.1% and was at least 32-fold higher than its abundance in normal breast. TCRdb carries this immuneACCESS record with in-frame sequences only. Its versions omit some clonotypes, under half of them owing to an unresolved V gene in the studies checked, with the rest unexplained. That table gives V, J and clone size, and the DNA gave D and trimming. In this sample the table shows 25,000 to 30,000 clones, approximately 54% of which occur a single time. The ten top clones hold more than 8% of the sample.

Of note for this clone: The specificity of this receptor is unknown. No much larger clone exists at a distance of one base, and base qualities are not known.

About 20-50 mg of tumor tissue was diced, and more than 2.5 ug of DNA was typically obtained. The study profiled bulk TCR beta-chain repertoires in matched peripheral blood, tumor and adjacent normal breast tissue taken from about 15 patients with early-stage breast cancer. After resection, visually identified tumor tissue was excised and placed in prechilled RNAlater. Using a TissueLyser II, about 18-55 mg of tumor tissue was diced and homogenized in RLTplus buffer with beta-mercaptoethanol and antifoaming agent. The Qiagen AllPrep DNA/RNA Mini kit was used for genomic DNA extraction. Sequences were obtained from breast tumor tissue. The TCR originated in a person between 45 and 65 years old with breast cancer.

The sequence in DNA is TGTGCCAGCAGCGCGCAACCTTCGACAGGACTCTATGGCTACACCTTC. It specifies CASSAQPSTGLYGYTF. This chain joins TRBV9 to TRBJ1-2; a weak D assignment points to TRBD1 (6 bases agree). CDR1 SGDLS and CDR2 YYNGEE are derived from the germline V gene. V is shortened by 3 bases, J by 4 bases, and the region joining them spans 19 bases. The CDR3, from cysteine to phenylalanine, totals 16 residues. The CDR3 DNA has 48 bases and is translated from base 1.